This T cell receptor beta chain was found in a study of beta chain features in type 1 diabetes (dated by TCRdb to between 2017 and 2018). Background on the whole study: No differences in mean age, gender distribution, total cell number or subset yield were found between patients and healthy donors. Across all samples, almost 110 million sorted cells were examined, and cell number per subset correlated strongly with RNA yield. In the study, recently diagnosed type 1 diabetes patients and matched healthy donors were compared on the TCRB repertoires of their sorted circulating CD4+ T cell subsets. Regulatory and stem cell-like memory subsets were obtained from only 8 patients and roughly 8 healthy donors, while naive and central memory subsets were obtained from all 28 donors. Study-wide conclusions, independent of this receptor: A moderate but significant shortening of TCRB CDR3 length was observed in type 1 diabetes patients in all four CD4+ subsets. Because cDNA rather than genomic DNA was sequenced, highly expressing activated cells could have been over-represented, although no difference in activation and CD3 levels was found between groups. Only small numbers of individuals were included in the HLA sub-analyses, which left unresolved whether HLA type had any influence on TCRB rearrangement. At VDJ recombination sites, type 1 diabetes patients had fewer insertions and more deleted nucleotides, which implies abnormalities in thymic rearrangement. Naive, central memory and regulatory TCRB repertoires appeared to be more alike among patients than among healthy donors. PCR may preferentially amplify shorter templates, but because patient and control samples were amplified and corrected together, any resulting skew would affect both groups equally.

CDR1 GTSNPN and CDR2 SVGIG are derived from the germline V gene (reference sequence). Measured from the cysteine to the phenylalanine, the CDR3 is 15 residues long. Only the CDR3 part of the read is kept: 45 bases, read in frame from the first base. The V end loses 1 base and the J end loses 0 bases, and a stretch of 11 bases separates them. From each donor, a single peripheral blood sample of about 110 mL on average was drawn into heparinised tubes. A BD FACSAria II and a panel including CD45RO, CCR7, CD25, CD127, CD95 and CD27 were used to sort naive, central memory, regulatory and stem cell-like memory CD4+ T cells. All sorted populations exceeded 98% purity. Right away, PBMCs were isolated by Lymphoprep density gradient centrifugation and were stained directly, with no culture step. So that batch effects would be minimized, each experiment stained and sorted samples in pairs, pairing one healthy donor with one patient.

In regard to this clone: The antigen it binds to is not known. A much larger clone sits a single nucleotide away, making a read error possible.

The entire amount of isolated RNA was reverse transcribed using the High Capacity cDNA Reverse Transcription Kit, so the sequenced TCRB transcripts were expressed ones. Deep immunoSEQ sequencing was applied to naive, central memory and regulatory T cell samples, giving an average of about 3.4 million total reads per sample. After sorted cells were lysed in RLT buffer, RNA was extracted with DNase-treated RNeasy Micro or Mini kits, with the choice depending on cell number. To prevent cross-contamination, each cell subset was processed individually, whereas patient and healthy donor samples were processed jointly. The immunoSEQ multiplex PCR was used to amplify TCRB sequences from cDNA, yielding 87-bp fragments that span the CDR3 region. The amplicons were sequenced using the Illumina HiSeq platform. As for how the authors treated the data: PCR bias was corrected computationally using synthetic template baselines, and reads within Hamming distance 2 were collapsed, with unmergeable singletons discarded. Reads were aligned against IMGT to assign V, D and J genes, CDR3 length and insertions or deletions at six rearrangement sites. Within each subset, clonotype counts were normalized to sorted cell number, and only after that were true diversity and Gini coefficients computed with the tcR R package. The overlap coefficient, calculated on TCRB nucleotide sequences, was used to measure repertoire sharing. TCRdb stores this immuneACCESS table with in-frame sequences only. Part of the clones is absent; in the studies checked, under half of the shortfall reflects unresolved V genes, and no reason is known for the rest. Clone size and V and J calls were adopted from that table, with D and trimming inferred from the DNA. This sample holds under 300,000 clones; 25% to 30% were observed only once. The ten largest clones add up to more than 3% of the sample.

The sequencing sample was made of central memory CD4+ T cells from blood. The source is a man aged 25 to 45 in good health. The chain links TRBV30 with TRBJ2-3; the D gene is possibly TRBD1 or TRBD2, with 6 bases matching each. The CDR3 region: CAWSGGDTSTDTQYF. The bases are TGTGCCTGGAGTGGGGGGGACACTAGCACAGATACGCAGTATTTT.